This T cell receptor beta chain emerged from a study of Graves' ophthalmopathy and Graves' hyperthyroidism. The starting material, approximately 10 ml of fresh peripheral blood, provided the PBMCs. CDR1 and CDR2 (germline): SGHAT, FQDESV (reference sequence). V was clipped by 5 bases and J by 4 bases, with 11 bases between them. This CDR3 contains 13 residues. The TCR beta CDR3 regions underwent amplification from RNA transcripts. RT-PCR with HTBI primers came first, then second-round multiplex PCR. From the multiplex PCR reads, TCRdb called clonotypes with MiXCR, one entry per CDR3 protein. The data contain almost 750,000 distinct CDR3 sequences, approximately 40% of them singletons. This clonotype showed up many times.

Sample: peripheral blood. The TCR comes from an adult man with Graves' ophthalmopathy. This sequence joins TRBV11-1 and TRBJ1-1; D is uncertain. The CDR3 DNA follows: TGTGCCAGCAGCGCTCGATTTGGCACTGAAGCTTTCTTT. Its translation is CASSARFGTEAFF.